A selection of T cell receptor beta chains follows, all from one sample in a study of regulatory T cells in long-lasting Graves disease. In TCRdb, the multiplex PCR reads were re-called with MiXCR into one record per CDR3 protein. The profile shows roughly 500,000 distinct CDR3 sequences, approximately 13% of them singletons. These same data were also listed under a study on T cells in Graves' hyperthyroidism and ophthalmopathy.

The source was peripheral blood mononuclear cells (PBMCs), collected at new diagnosis, from a patient treated with antithyroid drugs. The receptors originated from a young man with Graves disease. The CDR3 runs from the conserved cysteine through the conserved F or W. The D gene is left open where the match is weak. Only some rows state a clone size, as once, few, many or a class for expanded clones.

>NA|NA|12|TRBJ1-2|TRBV29-1
CSVQRARGGYTF
TGCAGCGTTCAGAGGGCTCGTGGGGGCTACACCTTC
>many|NA|15|TRBJ2-3|TRBV14
CASSVLGVYSDTQYF
TGTGCCAGCAGCGTTCTAGGGGTATACTCAGATACGCAGTATTTT
>many|NA|11|TRBJ1-1|TRBV12-3/TRBV12-4
CASSFGDEAFF
TGTGCCAGCAGTTTCGGGGATGAAGCTTTCTTT
>few|NA|13|TRBJ2-3|TRBV29-1
CSVDYSSTDTQYF
TGCAGCGTTGACTACAGTTCCACAGATACGCAGTATTTT
>many|TRBD1|15|TRBJ2-1|TRBV27
CASSSWGTGNNEQFF
TGTGCCAGCAGTTCTTGGGGGACAGGGAACAATGAGCAGTTCTTC
>many|TRBD2|16|TRBJ2-3|TRBV7-2
CASSLVGTSIADTQYF
TGTGCCAGCAGCTTAGTTGGGACTAGCATTGCAGATACGCAGTATTTT
>many|TRBD2|16|TRBJ2-1|TRBV28
CASSSWTSGSLDEQFF
TGTGCCAGCAGTTCCTGGACTAGCGGGAGTTTAGATGAGCAGTTCTTC
>many|TRBD1|13|TRBJ1-5|TRBV3-1
CASSQRQGQPQHF
TGTGCCAGCAGCCAAAGACAGGGACAGCCCCAGCATTTT
>NA|TRBD2|16|TRBJ2-1|TRBV12-3/TRBV12-4
CASQLGTSGDRNEQFF
TGTGCCAGCCAACTCGGGACTAGCGGAGATCGCAATGAGCAGTTCTTC
>NA|NA|13|TRBJ1-1|TRBV19
CASHLGVGAEAFF
TGTGCCAGTCACTTGGGGGTAGGGGCTGAAGCTTTCTTT
>many|NA|14|TRBJ1-1|TRBV5-1
CASSFTGFESEAFF
TGCGCCAGCAGCTTCACAGGTTTTGAATCTGAAGCTTTCTTT
>many|NA|15|TRBJ2-1|TRBV24-1
CATSDLGGADNEQFF
TGTGCCACCAGTGATTTGGGCGGGGCGGACAATGAGCAGTTCTTC
>many|TRBD1|15|TRBJ1-5|TRBV28
CASSSSGQGDQPQHF
TGTGCCAGCAGTTCCTCTGGACAGGGCGATCAGCCCCAGCATTTT
>many|NA|11|TRBJ2-1|TRBV6-1
CASRTFYEQFF
TGTGCCAGCAGGACTTTCTATGAGCAGTTCTTC
>many|TRBD2|16|TRBJ2-2|TRBV12-3/TRBV12-4
CASSPLAGMGTGELFF
TGTGCCAGCAGTCCCTTAGCGGGAATGGGGACCGGGGAGCTGTTTTTT
>NA|NA|14|TRBJ1-4|TRBV30
CAWSRVGNEEKLFF
TGTGCCTGGAGTCGGGTGGGTAATGAAGAAAAACTGTTTTTT
>many|TRBD1|14|TRBJ1-2|TRBV29-1
CSAARDSPNYGYTF
TGCAGCGCGGCCCGGGACAGCCCTAACTATGGCTACACCTTC
>NA|TRBD2|22|TRBJ2-6|TRBV19
CASSKNPTASGRTHSGANVLTF
TGTGCCAGTAGTAAGAATCCTACGGCGAGCGGGAGGACGCACTCTGGGGCCAACGTCCTGACTTTC
>many|NA|12|TRBJ2-3|TRBV20-1
CSGRTSTDTQYF
TGCAGTGGACGGACTAGCACAGATACGCAGTATTTT
>many|TRBD2|15|TRBJ2-3|TRBV20-1
CSAPTLAGVTDTQYF
TGCAGTGCCCCTACTCTAGCGGGAGTGACAGATACGCAGTATTTT
>many|TRBD1|14|TRBJ1-1|TRBV6-2/TRBV6-3
CASSDGTANTEAFF
TGTGCCAGCAGTGACGGGACAGCGAACACTGAAGCTTTCTTT
>NA|TRBD2|14|TRBJ2-1|TRBV27
CASSSGGSMNEQFF
TGTGCCAGCAGTTCTGGCGGGAGCATGAATGAGCAGTTCTTC
>NA|NA|15|TRBJ2-3|TRBV19
CASSIPQGRTDTQYF
TGTGCCAGTAGTATACCACAGGGGAGGACAGATACGCAGTATTTT
>many|NA|13|TRBJ1-2|TRBV12-3/TRBV12-4
CASRLEGIYGYTF
TGTGCCAGCAGATTGGAGGGAATCTATGGCTACACCTTC
>many|NA|11|TRBJ2-1|TRBV10-3
CAISEAYEQFF
TGTGCCATCAGTGAGGCCTATGAGCAGTTCTTC
>NA|NA|13|TRBJ2-3|TRBV20-1
CSALETRPDTQYF
TGCAGTGCGCTAGAGACGAGGCCAGATACGCAGTATTTT
>many|NA|14|TRBJ2-1|TRBV5-5
CASSYGRTYNEQFF
TGTGCCAGCAGCTACGGGCGTACTTACAATGAGCAGTTCTTC
>many|TRBD2|15|TRBJ2-7|TRBV29-1
CSVAPKREHPYEQYF
TGCAGCGTTGCTCCTAAGCGGGAGCACCCCTACGAGCAGTACTTC
>many|TRBD2|15|TRBJ2-7|TRBV11-2
CASSRGVAGSYEQYF
TGTGCCAGCAGCCGTGGGGTAGCGGGGTCCTACGAGCAGTACTTC
>many|NA|13|TRBJ1-2|TRBV27
CASSFNGDYGYTF
TGTGCCAGCAGTTTTAACGGTGACTATGGCTACACCTTC
>many|TRBD1|14|TRBJ1-1|TRBV6-1
CASRTGDRYTEAFF
TGTGCCAGCAGGACAGGGGATCGGTACACTGAAGCTTTCTTT
>NA|NA|13|TRBJ1-5|TRBV7-9
CASSPGFGQPQHF
TGTGCCAGCAGCCCGGGATTTGGTCAGCCCCAGCATTTT
>few|NA|11|TRBJ2-1|TRBV12-3/TRBV12-4
CASSPGSEQFF
TGTGCCAGCAGCCCAGGCAGTGAGCAGTTCTTC
>NA|NA|11|TRBJ2-1|TRBV10-3
CAISALNEQFF
TGTGCCATCAGTGCGCTAAATGAGCAGTTCTTC
>many|NA|12|TRBJ2-4|TRBV12-3/TRBV12-4
CASSFGPNIQYF
TGTGCCAGCAGTTTCGGGCCAAACATTCAGTACTTC
>many|NA|14|TRBJ2-7|TRBV7-8
CASSLDQARYEQYF
TGTGCCAGCAGCTTAGATCAGGCTCGCTACGAGCAGTACTTC
>few|NA|13|TRBJ2-3|TRBV2
CASSPRYTDTQYF
TGTGCCAGCAGCCCGCGGTACACAGATACGCAGTATTTT
>NA|NA|15|TRBJ1-2|TRBV5-8
CASSPKTTFNYGYTF
TGTGCCAGCAGCCCTAAAACGACGTTTAACTATGGCTACACCTTC
>NA|NA|16|TRBJ2-2|TRBV5-1
CASSLRHLDRPGELFF
TGCGCCAGCAGCTTGAGGCATTTGGATCGTCCCGGGGAGCTGTTTTTT
>NA|NA|13|TRBJ1-6|TRBV7-9
CASSFPSGADLHF
TGTGCCAGCAGCTTTCCCTCAGGCGCCGACCTCCACTTT
>few|NA|17|TRBJ1-2|TRBV20-1
CSARPQVGGTVEYGYTF
TGCAGTGCTAGGCCCCAGGTCGGGGGGACGGTTGAGTATGGCTACACCTTC
>NA|TRBD1|15|TRBJ2-4|TRBV6-1
CASTPGGQGLDIQYF
TGTGCCAGCACCCCCGGGGGACAGGGGTTAGACATTCAGTACTTC
>few|NA|15|TRBJ2-5|TRBV3-1
CASSQVPGRIETQYF
TGTGCCAGCAGCCAAGTCCCTGGACGGATAGAGACCCAGTACTTC
>NA|NA|15|TRBJ1-4|TRBV28
CTSSRPQGPGEKLFF
TGTACCAGCAGCCGCCCCCAGGGACCGGGTGAAAAACTGTTTTTT
>many|NA|16|TRBJ1-1|TRBV6-5
CASSSMPPSMNTEAFF
TGTGCCAGCAGTTCCATGCCGCCGTCGATGAACACTGAAGCTTTCTTT
>many|TRBD2|17|TRBJ2-3|TRBV7-2
CASSPGTSGIHTDTQYF
TGTGCCAGCAGCCCCGGGACTAGCGGGATCCACACAGATACGCAGTATTTT
>few|NA|13|TRBJ1-1|TRBV19
CASSDTLNTEAFF
TGTGCCAGTTCAGACACCCTGAACACTGAAGCTTTCTTT
>many|NA|12|TRBJ1-1|TRBV29-1
CSVVKGGTEAFF
TGCAGCGTTGTTAAGGGGGGGACTGAAGCTTTCTTT
>few|NA|17|TRBJ2-7|TRBV30
CAWNPWEAPSGWYEQYF
TGTGCCTGGAACCCCTGGGAGGCCCCCAGCGGGTGGTACGAGCAGTACTTC
>few|TRBD1|15|TRBJ1-4|TRBV4-1
CASSHPGTGHEKLFF
TGCGCCAGCAGCCATCCCGGGACAGGGCATGAAAAACTGTTTTTT
>few|TRBD1|13|TRBJ2-1|TRBV7-9
CASTRDRGDRQFF
TGTGCCAGCACCCGGGACAGGGGGGATCGGCAGTTCTTC
>many|NA|15|TRBJ1-6|TRBV18
CASSPQKDTNSPLHF
TGTGCCAGCTCACCACAAAAAGATACTAATTCACCCCTCCACTTT
>many|NA|14|TRBJ2-1|TRBV27
CASSLGLARNEQFF
TGTGCCAGCAGTTTAGGGCTAGCTCGGAATGAGCAGTTCTTC
>many|TRBD2|16|TRBJ2-1|TRBV30
CAWRTPGLAGVSEQFF
TGTGCCTGGAGGACCCCGGGACTAGCGGGAGTCAGTGAGCAGTTCTTC
>many|NA|13|TRBJ2-1|TRBV24-1
CATGEGAGNEQFF
TGTGCCACGGGGGAGGGGGCTGGCAATGAGCAGTTCTTC
>many|TRBD2|17|TRBJ2-7|TRBV5-1
CASGSYRGTSGTYEQYF
TGCGCCAGCGGAAGTTACCGAGGGACTAGCGGCACCTACGAGCAGTACTTC
>many|TRBD2|16|TRBJ2-1|TRBV12-3/TRBV12-4
CASSPRLAGAYNEQFF
TGTGCCAGCAGCCCTCGACTAGCGGGAGCCTACAATGAGCAGTTCTTC
>many|TRBD2|15|TRBJ2-1|TRBV7-9
CASSRGAGVFHEQFF
TGTGCCAGCAGCCGGGGAGCGGGAGTATTCCATGAGCAGTTCTTC
>few|NA|13|TRBJ2-1|TRBV19
CASTSGQNNEQFF
TGTGCCAGTACTAGTGGACAGAACAATGAGCAGTTCTTC